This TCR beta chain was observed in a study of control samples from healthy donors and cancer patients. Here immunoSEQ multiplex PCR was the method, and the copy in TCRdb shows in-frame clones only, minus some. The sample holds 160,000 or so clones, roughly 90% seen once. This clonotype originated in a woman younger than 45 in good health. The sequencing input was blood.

The CDR3 bases are TGTGCCACCAGTGATCCGGGACAGCGAGCCACAGATACGCAGTATTTT. Its protein is CATSDPGQRATDTQYF. The rearrangement uses TRBV24-1 and TRBJ2-3; 7 bases align to TRBD1. In germline, CDR1 is KGHDR, CDR2 SFDVKD. J was trimmed by 2 bases and V by 3 bases; bases with no gene match: 7. This CDR3 region has 16 residues.